These T cell receptor beta chains were read from a single sample in a study of T cells after yellow fever vaccination. TCRdb processed the 5' RACE reads anew with MiXCR; each CDR3 protein has one entry. The repertoire holds about 370,000 distinct CDR3 sequences, with 11% as singletons. This material consisted of PBMCs, taken on the day of the first yellow fever vaccination. The receptors come from a man younger than 35 who received the YFV17D yellow fever vaccine. Both conserved end residues are part of each CDR3. Each record gives: J gene, D gene, V gene, clone size, CDR3 protein, CDR3 DNA. A D gene is named only where the DNA matches it firmly. A row's size may be missing; if present it is once, few, many or a size class.

j_gene: TRBJ2-2
d_gene: NA
v_gene: TRBV20-1
abundance: NA
CDR3aa: CSAIDARATGELFF
CDR3nt: TGCAGTGCTATTGACGCGAGGGCGACCGGGGAGCTGTTTTTT

j_gene: TRBJ2-3
d_gene: TRBD2
v_gene: TRBV7-3
abundance: few
CDR3aa: CASSPLTSVSTDTQYF
CDR3nt: TGTGCCAGCAGCCCATTGACTAGCGTAAGCACAGATACGCAGTATTTT

j_gene: TRBJ1-5
d_gene: NA
v_gene: TRBV29-1
abundance: NA
CDR3aa: CSSRAGEGQPQHF
CDR3nt: TGCAGCTCCAGGGCAGGGGAGGGCCAGCCCCAGCATTTT

j_gene: TRBJ1-1
d_gene: NA
v_gene: TRBV10-2
abundance: NA
CDR3aa: CASRTTGNTEAFF
CDR3nt: TGCGCCAGCAGGACCACAGGGAACACTGAAGCTTTCTTT

j_gene: TRBJ1-2
d_gene: TRBD1
v_gene: TRBV4-3
abundance: few
CDR3aa: CASSPVGTGSSGYTF
CDR3nt: TGCGCCAGCAGCCCCGTAGGGACAGGGTCGTCTGGCTACACCTTC

j_gene: TRBJ1-5
d_gene: TRBD1
v_gene: TRBV15
abundance: few
CDR3aa: CATSRDRGYSNQPQHF
CDR3nt: TGTGCCACCAGCAGGGACAGGGGGTATAGCAATCAGCCCCAGCATTTT

j_gene: TRBJ1-2
d_gene: NA
v_gene: TRBV6-5
abundance: few
CDR3aa: CASRHETGRPTF
CDR3nt: TGTGCCAGCAGACACGAAACCGGGCGACCCACCTTC

j_gene: TRBJ2-3
d_gene: TRBD1
v_gene: TRBV6-2/TRBV6-3
abundance: few
CDR3aa: CASSYPFGTGGSDTQYF
CDR3nt: TGTGCCAGCAGTTACCCCTTTGGGACAGGGGGCTCAGATACGCAGTATTTT

j_gene: TRBJ2-1
d_gene: TRBD2
v_gene: TRBV5-1
abundance: few
CDR3aa: CASNTAGVENEQFF
CDR3nt: TGCGCCAGCAATACAGCGGGGGTTGAGAATGAGCAGTTCTTC

j_gene: TRBJ2-2
d_gene: TRBD2
v_gene: TRBV5-4
abundance: NA
CDR3aa: CASSLAAAGGTGELFF
CDR3nt: TGTGCCAGCAGCTTGGCCGCGGCGGGGGGGACCGGGGAGCTGTTTTTT

j_gene: TRBJ1-2
d_gene: TRBD1
v_gene: TRBV29-1
abundance: few
CDR3aa: CSVADRVLGYTF
CDR3nt: TGCAGCGTAGCTGACAGGGTTCTTGGCTACACCTTC

j_gene: TRBJ2-7
d_gene: NA
v_gene: TRBV4-1
abundance: NA
CDR3aa: CASSQVPTGREQYF
CDR3nt: TGCGCCAGCAGCCAAGTCCCAACAGGTCGGGAGCAGTACTTC

j_gene: TRBJ1-6
d_gene: NA
v_gene: TRBV5-1
abundance: few
CDR3aa: CASSRGDSSYNSPLHF
CDR3nt: TGCGCCAGCAGCCGGGGTGACAGCTCCTATAATTCACCCCTCCACTTT

j_gene: TRBJ2-2
d_gene: NA
v_gene: TRBV5-1
abundance: few
CDR3aa: CASSLLRAGTGELFF
CDR3nt: TGCGCCAGCAGCCTCCTCAGGGCTGGCACCGGGGAGCTGTTTTTT

j_gene: TRBJ2-2
d_gene: NA
v_gene: TRBV4-2
abundance: NA
CDR3aa: CASSQERRSFTGELFF
CDR3nt: TGTGCCAGCAGCCAAGAAAGACGGAGCTTCACCGGGGAGCTGTTTTTT

j_gene: TRBJ2-3
d_gene: NA
v_gene: TRBV2
abundance: NA
CDR3aa: CASTYTDTQYF
CDR3nt: TGTGCCAGCACCTACACAGATACGCAGTATTTT

j_gene: TRBJ2-7
d_gene: NA
v_gene: TRBV7-9
abundance: few
CDR3aa: CASSPRFDYEQYF
CDR3nt: TGTGCCAGCAGCCCCCGATTTGATTACGAGCAGTACTTC

j_gene: TRBJ1-1
d_gene: NA
v_gene: TRBV28
abundance: few
CDR3aa: CASSQGGAFTEAFF
CDR3nt: TGTGCCAGCAGCCAAGGGGGGGCGTTCACTGAAGCTTTCTTT

j_gene: TRBJ1-4
d_gene: NA
v_gene: TRBV6-1
abundance: NA
CDR3aa: CASSQTRGGEKLFF
CDR3nt: TGTGCCAGCAGCCAGACCCGGGGGGGGGAAAAACTGTTTTTT

j_gene: TRBJ2-7
d_gene: NA
v_gene: TRBV20-1
abundance: NA
CDR3aa: CSARDQGQTNEQYF
CDR3nt: TGCAGTGCTAGAGATCAGGGCCAGACGAACGAGCAGTACTTC

j_gene: TRBJ1-5
d_gene: TRBD1
v_gene: TRBV23-1
abundance: NA
CDR3aa: CASTQGGTGCNQPQHF
CDR3nt: TGCGCCAGCACCCAGGGAGGGACAGGGTGCAATCAGCCCCAGCATTTT

j_gene: TRBJ1-6
d_gene: TRBD1
v_gene: TRBV4-1
abundance: NA
CDR3aa: CASSQARGGRYNSPLHF
CDR3nt: TGCGCCAGCAGCCAAGCCCGAGGGGGCAGGTATAATTCACCCCTCCACTTT

j_gene: TRBJ2-2
d_gene: NA
v_gene: TRBV7-9
abundance: few
CDR3aa: CASSLRGLANTGELFF
CDR3nt: TGTGCCAGCAGCTTACGCGGGTTAGCGAACACCGGGGAGCTGTTTTTT

j_gene: TRBJ2-6
d_gene: NA
v_gene: TRBV29-1
abundance: many
CDR3aa: CSAAGAGANVLTF
CDR3nt: TGCAGCGCAGCAGGGGCTGGGGCCAACGTCCTGACTTTC

j_gene: TRBJ2-5
d_gene: NA
v_gene: TRBV5-1
abundance: once
CDR3aa: CASSAGMYQETQYF
CDR3nt: TGCGCCAGCAGCGCCGGGATGTACCAAGAGACCCAGTACTTC

j_gene: TRBJ2-2
d_gene: NA
v_gene: TRBV11-3
abundance: few
CDR3aa: CASSLGTLGTGELFF
CDR3nt: TGTGCCAGCAGCCTAGGGACTTTGGGCACCGGGGAGCTGTTTTTT

j_gene: TRBJ2-2
d_gene: NA
v_gene: TRBV2
abundance: many
CDR3aa: CASSEGKNTGELFF
CDR3nt: TGTGCCAGCAGTGAAGGCAAGAACACCGGGGAGCTGTTTTTT

j_gene: TRBJ2-1
d_gene: TRBD2
v_gene: TRBV20-1
abundance: NA
CDR3aa: CSALAELNEQFF
CDR3nt: TGCAGTGCTCTAGCGGAGCTCAATGAGCAGTTCTTC

j_gene: TRBJ1-2
d_gene: NA
v_gene: TRBV6-2/TRBV6-3
abundance: few
CDR3aa: CASSGLLGYTF
CDR3nt: TGTGCCAGCAGCGGCCTCTTGGGCTACACCTTC

j_gene: TRBJ2-2
d_gene: NA
v_gene: TRBV19
abundance: NA
CDR3aa: CASTGLLNTGELFF
CDR3nt: TGTGCCAGTACAGGGCTCCTCAACACCGGGGAGCTGTTTTTT

j_gene: TRBJ2-1
d_gene: TRBD2
v_gene: TRBV6-1
abundance: few
CDR3aa: CASSHKTSGDYNEQFF
CDR3nt: TGTGCCAGCAGTCATAAAACTAGCGGGGACTACAATGAGCAGTTCTTC

j_gene: TRBJ2-6
d_gene: TRBD1
v_gene: TRBV7-2
abundance: NA
CDR3aa: CASSPWTGGEANVLTF
CDR3nt: TGTGCCAGCAGCCCCTGGACAGGGGGCGAGGCCAACGTCCTGACTTTC

j_gene: TRBJ2-7
d_gene: NA
v_gene: TRBV18
abundance: NA
CDR3aa: CASSPLSGLSYEQYF
CDR3nt: TGTGCCAGCTCACCATTGTCGGGGCTCTCCTACGAGCAGTACTTC

j_gene: TRBJ2-3
d_gene: TRBD2
v_gene: TRBV20-1
abundance: NA
CDR3aa: CSARTSGGTLDTQYF
CDR3nt: TGCAGTGCCAGGACTAGCGGGGGTACCCTAGATACGCAGTATTTT

j_gene: TRBJ1-4
d_gene: NA
v_gene: TRBV27
abundance: NA
CDR3aa: CASSRMGVTNEKLFF
CDR3nt: TGTGCCAGCAGTCGGATGGGGGTGACTAATGAAAAACTGTTTTTT

j_gene: TRBJ1-1
d_gene: NA
v_gene: TRBV19
abundance: NA
CDR3aa: CASSKARPMNTEAFF
CDR3nt: TGTGCCAGTAGTAAGGCCAGACCTATGAACACTGAAGCTTTCTTT

j_gene: TRBJ2-7
d_gene: TRBD2
v_gene: TRBV27
abundance: NA
CDR3aa: CASSPRLAGGLRTYEQYF
CDR3nt: TGTGCCAGCAGTCCACGACTAGCGGGGGGGCTTCGGACCTACGAGCAGTACTTC

j_gene: TRBJ2-3
d_gene: NA
v_gene: TRBV14
abundance: NA
CDR3aa: CASSPGQKDTQYF
CDR3nt: TGTGCCAGCAGCCCGGGCCAGAAAGATACGCAGTATTTT

j_gene: TRBJ1-1
d_gene: NA
v_gene: TRBV11-2
abundance: NA
CDR3aa: CASSRRVGFF
CDR3nt: TGTGCCAGCAGCCGTCGGGTGGGTTTCTTT

j_gene: TRBJ2-1
d_gene: NA
v_gene: TRBV6-1
abundance: many
CDR3aa: CASSENGYEQFF
CDR3nt: TGTGCCAGCAGTGAAAATGGTTATGAGCAGTTCTTC

j_gene: TRBJ2-2
d_gene: NA
v_gene: TRBV15
abundance: NA
CDR3aa: CATSRDPLGTGELFF
CDR3nt: TGTGCCACCAGCAGAGATCCCTTGGGCACCGGGGAGCTGTTTTTT

j_gene: TRBJ1-1
d_gene: TRBD1
v_gene: TRBV7-9
abundance: NA
CDR3aa: CASSRDRGDKAFF
CDR3nt: TGTGCCAGCAGCCGAGACAGGGGAGATAAAGCTTTCTTT

j_gene: TRBJ2-3
d_gene: NA
v_gene: TRBV15
abundance: NA
CDR3aa: CATSRTDTQYF
CDR3nt: TGTGCCACCAGCAGGACAGATACGCAGTATTTT

j_gene: TRBJ1-4
d_gene: NA
v_gene: TRBV4-1
abundance: NA
CDR3aa: CASSQVGIPTNEKLFF
CDR3nt: TGCGCCAGCAGCCAAGTGGGAATTCCAACTAATGAAAAACTGTTTTTT

j_gene: TRBJ1-2
d_gene: NA
v_gene: TRBV20-1
abundance: NA
CDR3aa: CSATVGGGMGYGYTF
CDR3nt: TGCAGTGCTACCGTAGGCGGGGGGATGGGCTATGGCTACACCTTC

j_gene: TRBJ1-2
d_gene: NA
v_gene: TRBV7-2
abundance: many
CDR3aa: CASSLGLDYGYTF
CDR3nt: TGTGCCAGCAGCTTAGGGTTGGACTATGGCTACACCTTC

j_gene: TRBJ2-7
d_gene: NA
v_gene: TRBV9
abundance: NA
CDR3aa: CASSVVASTYEQYF
CDR3nt: TGTGCCAGCAGCGTCGTTGCATCCACCTACGAGCAGTACTTC